A single sample is the source of the 27 T cell receptor beta chains below, sequenced in a study of human T cells and chemical hapten exposure. Time point in this sample: patch test 3, about 24 weeks after DPC sensitization. Treatment indicated: therapeutic diphenylcyclopropenone sensitization with weekly scalp DPC. TCRdb used MiXCR to reprocess the RACE reads, holding one entry per CDR3 protein. This table has around 110,000 distinct CDR3 sequences, about 10% appearing once. The starting material was whole blood, obtained in connection with sensitization to the hapten diphenylcyclopropenone (DPC). Every receptor here comes from a woman aged 45-65 years with alopecia areata. Some clones in this sample may be carry-over from other donors' samples.

V usage is TRBV20-1 and J usage is TRBJ1-4; D is ambiguous. Trimming removed 6 bases at V and 7 bases at J, with 15 bases between. This CDR3 region has 13 residues. The germline V gene encodes CDR1 DFQATT and CDR2 SNEGSKA (reference sequence). The CDR3 DNA reads as TGCAGTGCCTCCGGAGGGAGAGGTGAAAAACTGTTTTTT. Its translation: CSASGGRGEKLFF.

The chain carries TRBV6-1 and TRBJ1-5; D possibly corresponds to TRBD1 (6 bases). Germline CDR1 reads MNHNS; CDR2 reads SASEGT. There are 14 residues in the CDR3. V was shortened by 9 bases and J by 5 bases, with 17 bases between the two germline ends. CDR3 amino acids: CASGGGARYQPQHF. CDR3 bases: TGTGCCAGTGGTGGGGGGGCTCGATATCAGCCCCAGCATTTT.

This clonotype was counted ten times or more. V usage is TRBV9 and J usage is TRBJ2-7, with no clear D. Germline values: CDR1 SGDLS, CDR2 YYNGEE. The CDR3 runs to 13 residues. V lost 0 bases and J 3 bases, leaving 7 bases between the germline ends. CDR3 sequence reads: CASSVDWNYEQYF. The CDR3 bases are TGTGCCAGCAGCGTAGACTGGAACTACGAGCAGTACTTC.

This clonotype turned up a few times. This chain connects TRBV29-1 to TRBJ2-3, with 8 nucleotides matching TRBD1. Unmatched junction bases numbered 10, after V lost 3 bases and J lost 2 bases. Germline V gene lookup returns CDR1 SQVTM and CDR2 ANQGSEA. This CDR3 is 16 amino acids long. The CDR3, as DNA: TGCAGCGTTGAGCCCTTACAGGGGGGCCACACAGATACGCAGTATTTT. Its protein product is CSVEPLQGGHTDTQYF.

The V gene is TRBV18, the J gene TRBJ1-1; D is unclear. The germline V and J ends were trimmed by 3 bases and 3 bases, with 11 bases remaining between them. From germline, CDR1 is KGHSH and CDR2 LQKENI. The CDR3 spans 14 residues. The CDR3 protein is CASSPATLYTEAFF. CDR3 nucleotides: TGTGCCAGCTCACCTGCGACACTCTACACTGAAGCTTTCTTT.

This clonotype showed up just once. The chain is built from TRBV3-1 and TRBJ1-1; D not certain. In germline, CDR1 is LGHDT, CDR2 YNNKEL (reference sequence). The CDR3 has 15 amino acids. V lost 5 bases to trimming and J lost 5 bases, with 18 bases between them. For the CDR3, the DNA is TGTGCCAGCAGCACTCGGGCCGTATCGGAGACTGAAGCTTTCTTT. Translated, it gives CASSTRAVSETEAFF.

This chain connects TRBV11-2 to TRBJ2-3; D not certain. CDR1 and CDR2 (germline): SGHAT, FQNNGV. The CDR3 is 14 residues long. Between the trimmed V and J ends, which lost 0 bases and 2 bases, there was a span of 6 bases. The CDR3 protein is CASSLETTTDTQYF. CDR3 nucleotide sequence: TGTGCCAGCAGCTTAGAAACTACCACAGATACGCAGTATTTT.

The rearrangement joins TRBV12-3 or TRBV12-4 to TRBJ1-3; D unclear. This CDR3 region has 15 residues. Trimming pared 3 bases from V and 2 bases from J, leaving 11 bases between. CDR3 nucleotides: TGTGCCAGCAGTTTCCGATCCCCAGCTGGAAACACCATATATTTT. Its protein product is CASSFRSPAGNTIYF.

CDR3 sequence: CASSHGTVFGYTEAFF. DNA for the CDR3: TGTGCCAGCAGCCACGGGACAGTGTTCGGGTATACTGAAGCTTTCTTT. The genes are TRBV6-2 or TRBV6-3 and TRBJ1-1; 7 bases fit TRBD1. Germline CDR1 and CDR2: MNHEY and SVGEGT. CDR3 length: 16 amino acids. V gave up 6 bases and J gave up 5 bases; unmatched junction bases: 15.

Here the CDR3 reads CASSLGGWADTQYF. CDR3 nucleotide sequence: TGCGCCAGCAGCTTGGGAGGCTGGGCAGATACGCAGTATTTT. The V call is TRBV5-1, the J call TRBJ2-3; D not certain. V shed 0 bases and J shed 4 bases, with 9 bases lying between them. Germline V gives CDR1 SGHRS, CDR2 YFSETQ. This CDR3 comprises 14 residues.

There are a few counts of this clonotype. V usage is TRBV29-1 and J usage is TRBJ2-7; D is possibly TRBD2 (5 bases). V was pared by 6 bases and J by 5 bases, with 14 bases between. CDR3 size: 12 residues. Germline V gives CDR1 SQVTM, CDR2 ANQGSEA. As DNA, the CDR3 is TGCAGCGTCCGGGGTCAAGGAAACGAGCAGTACTTC. This gives the protein CSVRGQGNEQYF.

The rearrangement links TRBV2 to TRBJ2-1, with 7 positions matching TRBD1. The CDR3 spans 12 residues. After removal of 10 bases from V and 8 bases from J, the junction contained 8 bases not matched to a gene. Germline CDR1 is SNHLY and CDR2 is FYNNEI. In DNA form, the CDR3 reads TGTGCCACCAGGGGGTCAAGGGATGAGCAGTTCTTC. Translating gives CATRGSRDEQFF.

This clonotype was found a few times. The chain carries TRBV6-1 and TRBJ2-7; D unclear. This CDR3 has 14 residues. Germline V CDR1 and CDR2: MNHNS, SASEGT. V lost 4 bases and J lost 2, with 12 bases in between. The CDR3 sequence: CASSVVAQAYEQYF. CDR3 nucleotides: TGTGCCAGCAGTGTTGTGGCTCAGGCCTACGAGCAGTACTTC.

This clonotype has just a few counts. The CDR3: CSVESLSGNTIYF. DNA for the CDR3: TGCAGCGTTGAGTCGCTGTCTGGAAACACCATATATTTT. The chain carries TRBV29-1 and TRBJ1-3, with D hard to call. V shed 3 bases and J shed 1 base, with 7 bases lying between them. The CDR3 spans 13 residues. CDR1 SQVTM and CDR2 ANQGSEA come from the germline V gene.

This chain links TRBV2 with TRBJ1-5, with 8 bases that match TRBD1. There are 15 residues in the CDR3. Germline CDR1 reads SNHLY; CDR2 reads FYNNEI. Trimming removed 4 bases from V and 0 bases from J; junction bases left unmatched: 2. This chain's CDR3 is CASSGQGASNQPQHF. CDR3 DNA: TGTGCCAGCAGTGGCCAGGGGGCTAGCAATCAGCCCCAGCATTTT.

This clonotype has more than one count but fewer than ten. This chain links TRBV6-5 with TRBJ2-1, with D perhaps TRBD1 (6 bases). The CDR3 is 15 amino acids. V lost 2 bases, J lost 3 bases, and 11 bases lay in between. The germline V gene encodes CDR1 MNHEY and CDR2 SVGAGI. CDR3: CASSYGQSFYNEQFF. In nucleotides, the CDR3 is TGTGCCAGCAGTTACGGACAGAGCTTCTACAATGAGCAGTTCTTC.

This clonotype has ten or more counts. As DNA, the CDR3 is TGTGCCAGCTCACCGGGGGGCTCTGGGGCCAACGTCCTGACTTTC. Translating gives CASSPGGSGANVLTF. The J gene is TRBJ2-6, the V gene TRBV18; possibly TRBD2 for D (6 bases). The CDR3 sequence is 15 residues long. The germline V gene has CDR1 KGHSH and CDR2 LQKENI. V lost 3 bases to trimming and J lost 0 bases, with 6 bases between them. Looking up the rest from reference TRBV18 and TRBJ2-6 gives the full variable domain: NAGVMQNPRHLVRRRGQEARLRCSPMKGHSHVYWYRQLPEEGLKFMVYLQKENIIDESGMPKERFSAEFPKEGPSILRIQQVVRGDSAAYFCASSPGGSGANVLTFGAGSRLTVL.

This clonotype was seen at least ten times. The chain combines TRBV29-1 with TRBJ2-1, with D tentatively TRBD2 (6 bases). Germline V gene sequence: CDR1 SQVTM, CDR2 ANQGSEA. V gave up 0 bases and J gave up 1 base, with 10 bases separating them. The CDR3 has 15 residues. The CDR3 bases are TGCAGCGTTGAAGATATGGCGGGGTCCTACAATGAGCAGTTCTTC. Translation: CSVEDMAGSYNEQFF.

The gene calls are TRBV7-2 and TRBJ2-7; 13 bases are a match to TRBD2. This CDR3 is built from 19 residues. Germline lookup yields CDR1 SGHTA and CDR2 FQGNSA. V lost 0 bases and J lost 5; bases outside the gene matches: 13. This CDR3 reads CASSLARLAGGPLIDEQYF. CDR3 sequence (DNA): TGTGCCAGCAGCTTAGCGAGACTAGCGGGAGGCCCCCTTATCGACGAGCAGTACTTC.

The V call is TRBV28, the J call TRBJ2-5; no firm D call. Germline CDR1 is MDHEN and CDR2 is SYDVKM. There are 13 residues in the CDR3. V dropped 6 bases and J dropped 5 bases, with 13 bases sitting between them. The CDR3 loop is CASRPTRMETQYF. In nucleotides, the CDR3 is TGTGCCAGCAGGCCGACCAGAATGGAGACCCAGTACTTC.

This clonotype was detected ten times or more. Germline is not matched at one junction end, which may reflect a read error. This sequence joins TRBV6-2 or TRBV6-3 and TRBJ2-3; tentative D call: TRBD2 (6 bases). Germline-derived CDR1 and CDR2 are MNHEY and SVGEGT. The CDR3 is 14 residues long. This chain's CDR3 is CASTGGLFTYTQYF. CDR3 bases: TGTGCCAGCACCGGGGGACTTTTCACATATACGCAGTATTTT.

This clonotype was seen only a few times. The V gene is TRBV7-9, the J gene TRBJ2-3, with 7 positions matching TRBD2. The germline gives CDR1 SEHNR, CDR2 FQNEAQ (reference sequence). This CDR3 is 15 amino acids long. J was trimmed by 1 base and V by 1 base; bases with no gene match: 2. CDR3 in DNA: TGTGCCAGCAGCTTAGACGCGGGGGGCACAGATACGCAGTATTTT. Its translation is CASSLDAGGTDTQYF.

The CDR3 DNA follows: TGTGCCAGCAGCTTAAGCCTCCTAACAGGGGTCTCCTACAATGAGCAGTTCTTC. As protein: CASSLSLLTGVSYNEQFF. This chain joins TRBV11-2 and TRBJ2-1, with 7 bases matching TRBD1. Germline V gives CDR1 SGHAT, CDR2 FQNNGV. CDR3 length: 18 amino acids. The J segment lost 0 bases and the V segment lost 2 bases, leaving 10 bases of the junction unmatched.

This clonotype came up a few times. The chain recombines TRBV2 with TRBJ2-3; the D is unclear. CDR3 length: 14 residues. Germline V gene data show CDR1 as SNHLY and CDR2 as FYNNEI. Trimming left V 3 bases short and J 1 base short, with 8 bases between. The CDR3: CASSEGIRTDTQYF. DNA of the CDR3: TGTGCCAGCAGTGAGGGCATACGCACAGATACGCAGTATTTT.

The genes are TRBV2 and TRBJ1-1; TRBD1 aligns across 8 bases. Trimming took 3 bases from V and 11 from J; bases not matched to a gene: 14. CDR3 length: 15 residues. Germline V lookup: CDR1 SNHLY, CDR2 FYNNEI. The CDR3, as DNA: TGTGCCAGCAGTGAGGCTGGGACAGGCTTTGTAGGGGCTTTCTTT. Translated: CASSEAGTGFVGAFF.

The genes are TRBV7-2 and TRBJ2-3, with 11 bases fitting TRBD2. Unmatched junction bases numbered 7, after V lost 5 bases and J lost 3 bases. This CDR3 has 16 residues. Germline-derived CDR1 and CDR2 are SGHTA and FQGNSA. CDR3 nucleotides: TGTGCCAGCAGCCTCCGACTAGCGGGGCTAACAGATACGCAGTATTTT. Protein: CASSLRLAGLTDTQYF.

There are a few counts of this clonotype. The chain carries TRBV29-1 and TRBJ2-3, with D unclear. V was cut by 3 bases and J by 1 base, with 11 bases left in between. In germline, CDR1 is SQVTM, CDR2 ANQGSEA. This CDR3 contains 14 residues. The CDR3 sequence is CSVEEAWGTDTQYF. The CDR3 region has the DNA TGCAGCGTTGAGGAAGCTTGGGGCACAGATACGCAGTATTTT.